Below, one T cell receptor (beta chain) is given with its context. The antigen remains unidentified. The sample is drawn from a study of identical twins. General study findings and limits: For monozygotic twins, models underestimated out-of-frame TCR alpha sharing.

TCRdb re-analysed the 5' RACE reads in MiXCR, keeping a single row per CDR3 protein. The sample holds about 220,000 distinct CDR3 sequences, roughly a tenth seen once. The CDR3 runs 14 residues. The V segment lost 4 bases and the J segment 5 bases; nucleotides outside the gene matches: 7. Germline assignment: CDR1 LGHDT and CDR2 YNNKEL (reference sequence). This clonotype was sampled from a young woman in good health. The V gene is TRBV3-1, the J gene TRBJ2-7; 8 nucleotides align to TRBD2. Material: memory (CD45RO+) T cells sorted from blood. CDR3 sequence: CASSLREGSHEQYF. DNA of the CDR3: TGTGCCAGCAGCCTCCGGGAGGGCAGCCACGAGCAGTACTTC.